The clone carrying this TCR beta chain came up once. Its antigen is unidentified. CDR3 length: 11 residues. V dropped 5 bases and J dropped 6 bases, with 8 bases sitting between them. The V gene's germline CDR1 is DFQATT and CDR2 SNEGSKA (reference sequence). This sample is part of a study of T-cell memory formation after mild COVID-19. 5'RACE with constant-segment primers built TCRalpha and TCRbeta cDNA libraries with UMIs. Using its own MiXCR run on the 5' RACE reads, TCRdb lists one record per CDR3 protein. The sample shows about 350,000 distinct CDR3 sequences, 12% to 15% of them seen only once. Broader study findings: Clones that contracted clustered mainly in CM and EM if CD4+ and in EMRA if CD8+. From day 15 to 85, contracting clones were balanced between CD4 and CD8, whereas later expanders leaned toward CD4+. Prior to infection, memory already included some responding clones, suggesting cross-reactive memory joined.

The sequence was obtained from a man aged 18 to 29 who had mild COVID-19 (a few samples of this study predate the infection). Cell type and time point are not known. The chain has TRBV20-1 and TRBJ2-4; either TRBD1 or TRBD2 may supply D (5 bases each). Material: PBMCs or a T cell subset sorted from them (not recorded which). This CDR3 is CSAPGGNIQYF. For the CDR3, the DNA is TGCAGTGCTCCTGGGGGAAACATTCAGTACTTC.